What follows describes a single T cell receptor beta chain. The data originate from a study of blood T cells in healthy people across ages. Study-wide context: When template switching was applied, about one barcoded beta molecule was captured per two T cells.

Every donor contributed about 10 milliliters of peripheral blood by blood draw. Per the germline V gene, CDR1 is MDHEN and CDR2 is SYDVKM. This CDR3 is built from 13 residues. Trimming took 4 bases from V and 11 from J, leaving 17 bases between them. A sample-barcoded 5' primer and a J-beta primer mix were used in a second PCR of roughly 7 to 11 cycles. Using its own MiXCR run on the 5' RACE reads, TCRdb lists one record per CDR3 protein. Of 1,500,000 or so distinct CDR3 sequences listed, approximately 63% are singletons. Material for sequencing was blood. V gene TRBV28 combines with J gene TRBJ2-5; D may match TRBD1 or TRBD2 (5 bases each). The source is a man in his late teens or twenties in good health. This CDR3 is CASSSGQDYGQYF. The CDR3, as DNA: TGTGCCAGCAGTTCAGGACAAGACTACGGGCAGTACTTC.